This passage covers 9 T cell receptor beta chains from one sample sequenced in a study of blood T cell repertoires in COVID-19. Sequenced by immunoSEQ multiplex PCR; TCRdb stores in-frame clones only, minus some. Of about 320,000 clones in the sample, around 90% are singletons; the top ten hold 2.6%. The sequenced sample consisted of PBMCs or T cells enriched from blood (not recorded which). The receptors were gathered from a man aged 60-69 years who had recovered from COVID-19.

This clone has just one count. V is TRBV5-4 and J is TRBJ2-1; D not resolved. V shed 4 bases and J shed 3 bases, with 14 bases lying between them. In germline, CDR1 is SGHNT, CDR2 YYREEE (reference sequence). CDR3 length: 15 residues. This CDR3 reads CASSPPPEVYNEQFF. In nucleotides, the CDR3 is TGTGCCAGCAGCCCCCCCCCAGAAGTCTACAATGAGCAGTTCTTC.

The CDR3 nucleotides are TGTGCCAGCAGCCAAGATGAGCGGGAGTGGTACAATGAGCAGTTCTTC. Encoded protein: CASSQDEREWYNEQFF. The gene calls are TRBV14 and TRBJ2-1; the match to TRBD2 covers 8 bases. In germline, CDR1 is SGHDN, CDR2 FVKESK. With 0 bases clipped from V and 4 bases from J, the junction kept 5 bases outside the gene matches. The CDR3 length is 16 residues. The full variable domain, rest sourced from reference TRBV14 and TRBJ2-1, is EAGVTQFPSHSVIEKGQTVTLRCDPISGHDNLYWYRRVMGKEIKFLLHFVKESKQDESGMPNNRFLAERTGGTYSTLKVQPAELEDSGVYFCASSQDEREWYNEQFFGPGTRLTVL.

CDR3 sequence: CASRKTGYYGYTF. CDR3 bases: TGTGCCAGCAGAAAGACAGGATACTATGGCTACACCTTC. V usage is TRBV6-5 and J usage is TRBJ1-2; tentative D call: TRBD1 (6 bases). CDR3 length equals 13 residues. V gave up 6 bases and J gave up 3 bases, with 11 bases separating them. Germline CDR1 MNHEY, CDR2 SVGAGI.

V gene TRBV15 combines with J gene TRBJ2-1, with D perhaps TRBD2 (5 bases). CDR1 and CDR2 from the germline V gene are LNHNV and YYDKDF (reference sequence). The CDR3 spans 15 residues. V shed 3 bases and J shed 4 bases, with 13 bases lying between them. This chain's CDR3 is CATSREAREYNEQFF. CDR3 bases: TGTGCCACCAGCAGGGAGGCACGAGAATACAATGAGCAGTTCTTC. Based on the CDR3 plus reference TRBV15 and TRBJ2-1, the full variable domain is DAMVIQNPRYQVTQFGKPVTLSCSQTLNHNVMYWYQQKSSQAPKLLFHYYDKDFNNEADTPDNFQSRRPNTSFCFLDIRSPGLGDTAMYLCATSREAREYNEQFFGPGTRLTVL.

The V call is TRBV28, the J call TRBJ2-5; TRBD1 matches 10 bases. The V and J ends lost 8 bases and 6 bases, in that order; junction bases with no gene match: 9. Germline V lookup: CDR1 MDHEN, CDR2 SYDVKM. The CDR3 is made up of 14 amino acids. This chain's CDR3 is CASHGQGVGKTQYF. The CDR3 DNA follows: TGTGCCAGCCATGGACAGGGGGTTGGCAAGACCCAGTACTTC.

The rearrangement joins TRBV5-1 to TRBJ2-5; no clear D. V lost 0 bases to trimming and J lost 1 base, with 7 bases between them. CDR1 and CDR2 from the germline V gene are SGHRS and YFSETQ. CDR3 length equals 14 residues. CDR3 in DNA: TGCGCCAGCAGCTTGGAATCAGTCCAAGAGACCCAGTACTTC. Amino acids: CASSLESVQETQYF. The entire variable domain, with the rest obtained from reference TRBV5-1 and TRBJ2-5, is as follows: KAGVTQTPRYLIKTRGQQVTLSCSPISGHRSVSWYQQTPGQGLQFLFEYFSETQRNKGNFPGRFSGRQFSNSRSEMNVSTLELGDSALYLCASSLESVQETQYFGPGTRLLVL.

V and J are TRBV11-2 and TRBJ1-3; maybe TRBD1 (5 bases). From germline, CDR1 is SGHAT and CDR2 FQNNGV. This CDR3 contains 13 residues. V lost 5 bases and J lost 3, with 8 bases in between. The chain's CDR3 is CASSAGIGNTIYF. Here the CDR3 DNA reads TGTGCCAGCAGCGCAGGGATTGGAAACACCATATATTTT.

The V gene is TRBV7-9, the J gene TRBJ1-3; D ambiguous. Germline values: CDR1 SEHNR, CDR2 FQNEAQ (reference sequence). The CDR3 is made up of 17 amino acids. V was trimmed by 5 bases and J by 0 bases, leaving 17 bases between them. The chain's CDR3 is CASSREVDGSSGNTIYF. CDR3 coding DNA: TGTGCCAGCAGCCGGGAGGTTGATGGCTCCTCTGGAAACACCATATATTTT. Based on the CDR3 plus reference TRBV7-9 and TRBJ1-3, the full variable domain is DTGVSQNPRHKITKRGQNVTFRCDPISEHNRLYWYRQTLGQGPEFLTYFQNEAQLEKSRLLSDRFSAERPKGSFSTLEIQRTEQGDSAMYLCASSREVDGSSGNTIYFGEGSWLTVV.

The chain employs TRBV2 and TRBJ2-7; 9 bases match TRBD2. Per the germline V gene, CDR1 is SNHLY and CDR2 is FYNNEI. The trim removed 5 bases at V and 5 bases at J, leaving 10 bases unmatched. The CDR3 runs to 15 residues. The CDR3 nucleotides read TGTGCCAGCAGTTTACTAGCGGGTGGGGGTAACGAGCAGTACTTC. It is translated as CASSLLAGGGNEQYF.